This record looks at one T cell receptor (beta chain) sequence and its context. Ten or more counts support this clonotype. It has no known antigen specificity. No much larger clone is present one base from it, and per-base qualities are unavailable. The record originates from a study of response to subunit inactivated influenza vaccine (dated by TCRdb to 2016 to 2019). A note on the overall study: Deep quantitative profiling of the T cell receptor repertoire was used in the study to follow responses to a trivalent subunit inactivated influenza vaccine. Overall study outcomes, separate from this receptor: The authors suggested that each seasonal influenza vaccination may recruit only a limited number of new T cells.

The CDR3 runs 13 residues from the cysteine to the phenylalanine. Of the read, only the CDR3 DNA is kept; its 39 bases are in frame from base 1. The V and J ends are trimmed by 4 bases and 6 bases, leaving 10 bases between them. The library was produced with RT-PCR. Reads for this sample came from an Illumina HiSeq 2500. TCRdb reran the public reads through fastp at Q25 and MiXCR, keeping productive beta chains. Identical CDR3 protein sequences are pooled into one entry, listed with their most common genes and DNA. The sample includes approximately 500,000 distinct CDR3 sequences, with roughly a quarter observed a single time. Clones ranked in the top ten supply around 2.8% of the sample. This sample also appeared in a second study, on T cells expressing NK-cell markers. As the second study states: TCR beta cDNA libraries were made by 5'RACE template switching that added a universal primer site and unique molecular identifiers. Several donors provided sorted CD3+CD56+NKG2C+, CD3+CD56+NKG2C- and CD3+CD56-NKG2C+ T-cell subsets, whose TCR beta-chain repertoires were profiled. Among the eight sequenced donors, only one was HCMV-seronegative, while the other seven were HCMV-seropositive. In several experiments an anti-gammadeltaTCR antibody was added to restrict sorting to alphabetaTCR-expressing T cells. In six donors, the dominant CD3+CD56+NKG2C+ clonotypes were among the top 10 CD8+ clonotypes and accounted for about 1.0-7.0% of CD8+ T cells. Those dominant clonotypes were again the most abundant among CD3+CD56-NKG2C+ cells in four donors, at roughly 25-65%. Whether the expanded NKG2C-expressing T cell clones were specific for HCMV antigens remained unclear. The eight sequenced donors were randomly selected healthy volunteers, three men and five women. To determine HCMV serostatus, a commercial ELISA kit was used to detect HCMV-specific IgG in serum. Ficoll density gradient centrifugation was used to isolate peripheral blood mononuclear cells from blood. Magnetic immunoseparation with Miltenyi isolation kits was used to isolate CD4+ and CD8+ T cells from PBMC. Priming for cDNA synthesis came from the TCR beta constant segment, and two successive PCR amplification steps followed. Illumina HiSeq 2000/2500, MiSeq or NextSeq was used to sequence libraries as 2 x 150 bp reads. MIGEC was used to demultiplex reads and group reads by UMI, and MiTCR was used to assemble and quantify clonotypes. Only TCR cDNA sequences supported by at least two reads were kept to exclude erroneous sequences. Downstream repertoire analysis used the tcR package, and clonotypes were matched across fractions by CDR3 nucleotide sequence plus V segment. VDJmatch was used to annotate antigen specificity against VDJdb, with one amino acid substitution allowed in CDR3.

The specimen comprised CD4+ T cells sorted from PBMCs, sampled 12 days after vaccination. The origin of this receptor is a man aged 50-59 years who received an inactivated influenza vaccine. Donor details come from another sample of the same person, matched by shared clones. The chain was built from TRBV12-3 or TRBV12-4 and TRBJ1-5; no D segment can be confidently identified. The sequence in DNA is TGTGCCAGCAGTTACAGCCAGAGTCAGCCCCAGCATTTT. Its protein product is CASSYSQSQPQHF.